This T cell receptor (beta chain) emerged from a study of breast tumors, draining lymph nodes, adjacent tissues. TCRdb passed the multiplex PCR reads through MiXCR, listing each CDR3 protein once. This sample yields around 300,000 distinct CDR3 sequences, of which about 33% are seen a single time; around 1% belongs to the top ten. General study findings and limits: Tumor repertoires ranked between lymph nodes and nontumor tissue in diversity, with V and J gene preferences.

Unmatched junction bases numbered 8, after V lost 6 bases and J lost 2 bases. The CDR3 consists of 15 residues. CDR1 and CDR2 from the germline V gene are LNHDA and SQIVND (reference sequence). The lymph nodes were axillary draining lymph nodes from breast cancer patients. This clonotype was picked up many times. Its antigen is as yet unknown. This clonotype was sampled from a female donor with breast cancer. Some clones in this sample may be carry-over from other donors' samples. Source material: axillary lymph node tissue. J is TRBJ2-7 and V is TRBV19; 9 nucleotides line up with TRBD2. The DNA for the CDR3 is TGTGCCAGTAGCGTAGCGGGAGATGGCGCCTACGAGCAGTACTTC. Protein sequence: CASSVAGDGAYEQYF.